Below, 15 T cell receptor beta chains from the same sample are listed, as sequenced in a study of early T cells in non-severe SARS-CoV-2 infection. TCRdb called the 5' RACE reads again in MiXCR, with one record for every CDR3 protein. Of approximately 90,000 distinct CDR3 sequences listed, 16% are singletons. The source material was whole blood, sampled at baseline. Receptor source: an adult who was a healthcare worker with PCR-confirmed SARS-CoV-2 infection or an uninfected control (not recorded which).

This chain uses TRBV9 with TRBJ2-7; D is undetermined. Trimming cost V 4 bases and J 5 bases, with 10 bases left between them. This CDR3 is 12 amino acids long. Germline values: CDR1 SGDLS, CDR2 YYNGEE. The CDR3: CASSITGNEQYF. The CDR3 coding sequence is TGTGCCAGCAGCATCACCGGAAACGAGCAGTACTTC.

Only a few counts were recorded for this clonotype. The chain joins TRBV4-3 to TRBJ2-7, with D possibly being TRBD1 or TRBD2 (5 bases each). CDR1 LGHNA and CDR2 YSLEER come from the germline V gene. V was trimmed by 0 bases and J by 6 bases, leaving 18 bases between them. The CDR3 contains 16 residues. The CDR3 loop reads CASSQDLGTPGREQYF. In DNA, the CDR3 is TGCGCCAGCAGCCAAGATTTGGGGACCCCCGGTCGCGAGCAGTACTTC.

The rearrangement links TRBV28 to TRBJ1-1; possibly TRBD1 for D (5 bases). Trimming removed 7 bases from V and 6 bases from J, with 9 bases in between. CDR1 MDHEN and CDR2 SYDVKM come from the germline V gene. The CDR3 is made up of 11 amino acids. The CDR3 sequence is CASIQGSEAFF. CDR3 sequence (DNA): TGTGCCAGCATTCAGGGCTCTGAAGCTTTCTTT. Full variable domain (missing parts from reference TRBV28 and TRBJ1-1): DVKVTQSSRYLVKRTGEKVFLECVQDMDHENMFWYRQDPGLGLRLIYFSYDVKMKEKGDIPEGYSVSREKKERFSLILESASTNQTSMYLCASIQGSEAFFGQGTRLTVV.

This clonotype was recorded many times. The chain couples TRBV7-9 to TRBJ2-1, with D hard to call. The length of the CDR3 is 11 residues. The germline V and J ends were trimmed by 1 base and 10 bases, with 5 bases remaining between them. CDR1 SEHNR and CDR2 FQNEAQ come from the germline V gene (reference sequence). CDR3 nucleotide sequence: TGTGCCAGCAGCTTAGGGCCCGAGCAGTTCTTC. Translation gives CASSLGPEQFF.

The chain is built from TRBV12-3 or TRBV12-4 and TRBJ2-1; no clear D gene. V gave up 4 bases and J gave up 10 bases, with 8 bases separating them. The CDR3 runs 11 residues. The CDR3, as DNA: TGTGCCAGCAGTTCTAGAAAGGAGCAGTTCTTC. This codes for CASSSRKEQFF.

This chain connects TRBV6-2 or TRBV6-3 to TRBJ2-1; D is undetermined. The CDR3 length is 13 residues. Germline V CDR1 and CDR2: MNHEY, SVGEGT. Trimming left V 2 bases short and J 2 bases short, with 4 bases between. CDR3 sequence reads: CASSYSTYNEQFF. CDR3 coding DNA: TGTGCCAGCAGTTACAGTACCTACAATGAGCAGTTCTTC.

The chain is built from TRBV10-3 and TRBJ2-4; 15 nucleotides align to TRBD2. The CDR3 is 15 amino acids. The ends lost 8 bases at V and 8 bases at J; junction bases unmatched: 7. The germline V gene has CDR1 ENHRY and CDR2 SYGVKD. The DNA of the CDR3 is TGTGCCATCTCCAGGACTAGCGGGAGGGAGGACATTCAGTACTTC. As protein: CAISRTSGREDIQYF.

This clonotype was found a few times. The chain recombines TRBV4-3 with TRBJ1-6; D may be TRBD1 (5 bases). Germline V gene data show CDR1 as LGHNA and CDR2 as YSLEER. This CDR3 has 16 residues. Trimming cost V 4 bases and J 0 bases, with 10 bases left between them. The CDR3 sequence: CASSRLTDSYNSPLHF. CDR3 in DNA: TGCGCCAGCAGCCGCTTGACAGACTCCTATAATTCACCCCTCCACTTT.

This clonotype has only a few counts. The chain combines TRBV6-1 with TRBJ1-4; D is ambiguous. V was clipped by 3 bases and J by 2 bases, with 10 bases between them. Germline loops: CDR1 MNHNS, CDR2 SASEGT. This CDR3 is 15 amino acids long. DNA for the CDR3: TGTGCCAGCAGTGAGCCGGGCGGCACTAATGAAAAACTGTTTTTT. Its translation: CASSEPGGTNEKLFF.

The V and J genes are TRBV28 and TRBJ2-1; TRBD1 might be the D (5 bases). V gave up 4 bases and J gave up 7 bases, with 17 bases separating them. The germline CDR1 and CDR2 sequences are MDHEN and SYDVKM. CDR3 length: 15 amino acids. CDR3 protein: CASSYPEIGVNEQFF. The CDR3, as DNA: TGTGCCAGCAGTTATCCGGAGATAGGGGTGAATGAGCAGTTCTTC.

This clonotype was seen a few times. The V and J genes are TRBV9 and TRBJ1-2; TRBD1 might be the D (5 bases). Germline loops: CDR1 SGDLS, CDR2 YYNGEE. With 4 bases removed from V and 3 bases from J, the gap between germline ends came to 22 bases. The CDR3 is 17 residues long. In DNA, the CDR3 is TGTGCCAGCAGCTTACAAGCCGCCGGGGGTGGGGACTATGGCTACACCTTC. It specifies CASSLQAAGGGDYGYTF.

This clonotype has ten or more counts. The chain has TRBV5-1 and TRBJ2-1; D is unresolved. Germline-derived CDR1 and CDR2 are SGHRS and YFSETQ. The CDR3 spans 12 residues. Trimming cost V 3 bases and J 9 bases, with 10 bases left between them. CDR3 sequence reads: CASSSVLGEQFF. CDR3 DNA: TGCGCCAGCAGCTCGGTTTTGGGTGAGCAGTTCTTC.

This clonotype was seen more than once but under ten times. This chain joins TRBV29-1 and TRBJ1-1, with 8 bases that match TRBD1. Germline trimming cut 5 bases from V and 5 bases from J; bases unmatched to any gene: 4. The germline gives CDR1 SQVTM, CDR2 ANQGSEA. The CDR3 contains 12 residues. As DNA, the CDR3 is TGCAGCGTTTTACAGGGGGGGACTGAAGCTTTCTTT. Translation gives CSVLQGGTEAFF.

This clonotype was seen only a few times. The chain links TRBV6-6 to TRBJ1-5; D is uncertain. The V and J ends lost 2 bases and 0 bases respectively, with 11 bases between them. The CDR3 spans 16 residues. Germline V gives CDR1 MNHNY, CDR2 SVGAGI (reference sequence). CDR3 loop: CASSYGVGNSNQPQHF. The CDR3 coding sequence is TGTGCCAGCAGTTACGGGGTGGGAAATAGCAATCAGCCCCAGCATTTT.

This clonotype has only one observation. The CDR3 DNA follows: TGTGCCAGCAGATCCGGGACAGGCCCTAATTCACCCCTCCACTTT. Protein sequence: CASRSGTGPNSPLHF. The rearrangement uses TRBV28 and TRBJ1-6, with 8 nucleotides matching TRBD1. The CDR3 spans 15 residues. V lost 6 bases to trimming and J lost 6 bases; unmatched junction nucleotides: 7. CDR1 is MDHEN, CDR2 SYDVKM, per germline.